These T cell receptor beta chains were read from a single sample in a study of T cell responses to AZD1222 COVID-19 vaccine. The assay was immunoSEQ multiplex PCR, and TCRdb's table has in-frame clones only and misses some. Among roughly 100,000 clones listed, around 89% were seen once. This specimen was peripheral blood, taken on day 0 of AZD1222 vaccination. All receptors come from an adult in good health. Each CDR3 is given with its conserved first and last residue. D genes are given only for firm matches. A clone size is listed for some rows: how often the clone was seen (once, few, many), or a class if it is expanded.

d_call: -
v_call: TRBV5-5
clone_size: -
j_call: TRBJ1-1
cdr3_aa: CASSLIAAVMPEAFF
cdr3_nt: TGTGCCAGCAGCTTGATAGCGGCCGTGATGCCTGAAGCTTTCTTT

d_call: -
v_call: TRBV2
clone_size: -
j_call: TRBJ2-1
cdr3_aa: CASRVRQKNNEQFF
cdr3_nt: TGTGCCAGCCGGGTGCGCCAGAAAAACAATGAGCAGTTCTTC

d_call: -
v_call: TRBV6-5
clone_size: -
j_call: TRBJ1-2
cdr3_aa: CASRGRGGPYYGYTF
cdr3_nt: TGTGCCAGCAGGGGAAGGGGGGGCCCCTACTATGGCTACACCTTC

d_call: -
v_call: TRBV6-5
clone_size: -
j_call: TRBJ2-7
cdr3_aa: CASSPGGQIYEQYF
cdr3_nt: TGTGCCAGCAGTCCCGGGGGACAGATCTACGAGCAGTACTTC

d_call: -
v_call: TRBV2
clone_size: -
j_call: TRBJ2-3
cdr3_aa: CASSLASDTQYF
cdr3_nt: TGTGCCAGCTCCCTCGCTTCTGATACGCAGTATTTT

d_call: -
v_call: TRBV15
clone_size: -
j_call: TRBJ2-7
cdr3_aa: CATKRAGSSNSYEQYF
cdr3_nt: TGTGCCACCAAAAGGGCGGGGTCCTCAAACTCCTACGAGCAGTACTTC

d_call: -
v_call: TRBV7-9
clone_size: -
j_call: TRBJ1-1
cdr3_aa: CASSPTTSNTEAFF
cdr3_nt: TGTGCCAGCAGCCCCACAACAAGTAACACTGAAGCTTTCTTT

d_call: -
v_call: TRBV27
clone_size: -
j_call: TRBJ2-5
cdr3_aa: CASSLQGTETQYF
cdr3_nt: TGTGCCAGCAGTTTACAGGGGACAGAGACCCAGTACTTC

d_call: TRBD1
v_call: TRBV27
clone_size: -
j_call: TRBJ2-2
cdr3_aa: CASSLSFRQGSGELFF
cdr3_nt: TGTGCCAGCAGTTTATCGTTTCGACAGGGGTCCGGGGAGCTGTTTTTT

d_call: TRBD1
v_call: TRBV2
clone_size: once
j_call: TRBJ2-7
cdr3_aa: CASSGSTGGVDEQYF
cdr3_nt: TGTGCCAGCAGTGGTTCGACAGGGGGGGTCGACGAGCAGTACTTC

d_call: -
v_call: TRBV19
clone_size: -
j_call: TRBJ1-6
cdr3_aa: CASSIMAPKGSPLHF
cdr3_nt: TGTGCCAGTAGTATTATGGCCCCAAAGGGTTCACCCCTCCACTTT

d_call: -
v_call: TRBV10-2
clone_size: -
j_call: TRBJ2-1
cdr3_aa: CASSLADSYNEQFF
cdr3_nt: TGCGCCAGCAGTCTCGCGGACTCCTACAATGAGCAGTTCTTC

d_call: TRBD2
v_call: TRBV5-4
clone_size: -
j_call: TRBJ2-4
cdr3_aa: CASSLGGDLAKNIQYF
cdr3_nt: TGTGCCAGCAGCCTGGGGGGGGACCTAGCCAAAAACATTCAGTACTTC

d_call: -
v_call: TRBV5-4
clone_size: -
j_call: TRBJ1-3
cdr3_aa: CASSLGTYRSGNTIYF
cdr3_nt: TGTGCCAGCAGCCTCGGGACATACCGCTCTGGAAACACCATATATTTT

d_call: -
v_call: TRBV21-1
clone_size: -
j_call: TRBJ1-2
cdr3_aa: CAIVSRGGPYGYTF
cdr3_nt: TGTGCCATCGTCAGTAGGGGGGGACCCTATGGCTACACCTTC

d_call: -
v_call: TRBV2
clone_size: -
j_call: TRBJ2-7
cdr3_aa: CASRKTALEQYF
cdr3_nt: TGTGCCAGCAGGAAGACAGCTCTCGAGCAGTACTTC

d_call: TRBD2
v_call: TRBV5-6
clone_size: -
j_call: TRBJ2-7
cdr3_aa: CASSLALAESSYEQYF
cdr3_nt: TGTGCCAGCAGCTTGGCACTAGCGGAGAGCTCCTACGAGCAGTACTTC

d_call: -
v_call: TRBV6-5
clone_size: once
j_call: TRBJ1-1
cdr3_aa: CASSYSPYTEAFF
cdr3_nt: TGTGCCAGCAGTTACTCGCCCTATACTGAAGCTTTCTTT

d_call: -
v_call: TRBV5-6
clone_size: -
j_call: TRBJ2-7
cdr3_aa: CASSNQKNRLAHYEQYF
cdr3_nt: TGTGCCAGCAGCAACCAAAAGAACAGGCTTGCCCACTACGAGCAGTACTTC

d_call: -
v_call: TRBV6-5
clone_size: -
j_call: TRBJ2-7
cdr3_aa: CASSYRGPYEQYF
cdr3_nt: TGTGCCAGCAGTTACAGGGGTCCCTACGAGCAGTACTTC

d_call: TRBD2
v_call: TRBV9
clone_size: -
j_call: TRBJ2-1
cdr3_aa: CASSVGGLAGNEQFF
cdr3_nt: TGTGCCAGCAGCGTAGGAGGGCTAGCGGGAAATGAGCAGTTCTTC

d_call: TRBD1
v_call: TRBV24-1
clone_size: -
j_call: TRBJ1-6
cdr3_aa: CATSAPIQGENSPLHF
cdr3_nt: TGTGCCACCAGCGCTCCAATACAGGGGGAAAATTCACCCCTCCACTTT

d_call: TRBD2
v_call: TRBV7-9
clone_size: -
j_call: TRBJ2-1
cdr3_aa: CASSPRLAGTYNEQFF
cdr3_nt: TGTGCCAGCAGCCCTAGACTAGCGGGAACCTACAATGAGCAGTTCTTC

d_call: -
v_call: TRBV3-1/TRBV3-2
clone_size: -
j_call: TRBJ1-1
cdr3_aa: CASSRERQGRTEAFF
cdr3_nt: TGTGCCAGCAGCCGAGAGAGGCAGGGGAGGACTGAAGCTTTCTTT

d_call: -
v_call: TRBV6-5
clone_size: once
j_call: TRBJ1-1
cdr3_aa: CASSLQRGRTEAFF
cdr3_nt: TGTGCCAGCAGCCTCCAAAGGGGGAGGACTGAAGCTTTCTTT

d_call: -
v_call: TRBV27
clone_size: -
j_call: TRBJ2-2
cdr3_aa: CASSRGVGVGELFF
cdr3_nt: TGTGCCAGCTCCCGCGGGGTGGGGGTGGGGGAGCTGTTTTTT

d_call: TRBD1
v_call: TRBV4-3
clone_size: -
j_call: TRBJ2-1
cdr3_aa: CASSQDWGLAGGEQFF
cdr3_nt: TGCGCCAGCAGCCAAGATTGGGGGCTAGCAGGGGGTGAGCAGTTCTTC

d_call: -
v_call: TRBV18
clone_size: -
j_call: TRBJ1-1
cdr3_aa: CASSPTLENTEAFF
cdr3_nt: TGTGCCAGCTCACCCACCTTAGAGAACACTGAAGCTTTCTTT

d_call: -
v_call: TRBV6-5
clone_size: -
j_call: TRBJ1-2
cdr3_aa: CASSVTGNYGYTF
cdr3_nt: TGTGCCAGCAGCGTCACCGGGAACTATGGCTACACCTTC

d_call: TRBD1
v_call: TRBV24-1
clone_size: -
j_call: TRBJ1-2
cdr3_aa: CATRPGQGGYGYTF
cdr3_nt: TGTGCCACCAGGCCGGGACAGGGGGGTTATGGCTACACCTTC

d_call: -
v_call: TRBV7-9
clone_size: once
j_call: TRBJ1-3
cdr3_aa: CASSLGNTIYF
cdr3_nt: TGTGCCAGCAGCTTGGGGAACACCATATATTTT

d_call: TRBD2
v_call: TRBV5-1
clone_size: -
j_call: TRBJ2-7
cdr3_aa: CASSPGGLAGAYEQYF
cdr3_nt: TGCGCCAGCAGCCCCGGTGGTCTAGCGGGAGCCTACGAGCAGTACTTC

d_call: -
v_call: TRBV18
clone_size: once
j_call: TRBJ1-1
cdr3_aa: CASSPPGTRTEAFF
cdr3_nt: TGTGCCAGCTCACCCCCCGGGACGAGAACTGAAGCTTTCTTT

d_call: TRBD2
v_call: TRBV14
clone_size: -
j_call: TRBJ2-1
cdr3_aa: CASSQAPLLAGYNEQFF
cdr3_nt: TGTGCCAGCAGCCAAGCCCCCCTTCTAGCGGGCTACAATGAGCAGTTCTTC

d_call: -
v_call: TRBV29-1
clone_size: -
j_call: TRBJ1-5
cdr3_aa: CSVLDNFGEPQHF
cdr3_nt: TGCAGCGTTTTGGACAACTTTGGGGAGCCCCAGCATTTT

d_call: TRBD1
v_call: TRBV10-3
clone_size: -
j_call: TRBJ1-2
cdr3_aa: CAIKKGDSPSYGYTF
cdr3_nt: TGTGCCATCAAGAAGGGGGACAGTCCCTCCTATGGCTACACCTTC

d_call: TRBD2
v_call: TRBV7-8
clone_size: -
j_call: TRBJ2-1
cdr3_aa: CASSTQWGLAGSSSYNEQFF
cdr3_nt: TGTGCCAGCAGCACCCAGTGGGGACTAGCGGGATCGAGCTCCTACAATGAGCAGTTCTTC